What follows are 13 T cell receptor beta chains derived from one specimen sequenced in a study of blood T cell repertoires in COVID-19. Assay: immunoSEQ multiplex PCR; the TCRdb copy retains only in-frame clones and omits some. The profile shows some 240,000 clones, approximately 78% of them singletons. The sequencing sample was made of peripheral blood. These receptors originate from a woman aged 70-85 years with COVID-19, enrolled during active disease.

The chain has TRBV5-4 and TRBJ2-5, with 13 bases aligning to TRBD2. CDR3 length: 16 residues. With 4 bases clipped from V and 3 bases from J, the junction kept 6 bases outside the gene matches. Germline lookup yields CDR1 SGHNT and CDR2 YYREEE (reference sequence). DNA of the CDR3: TGTGCCAGCAGCGCGGGACTAGCGGGGTCAAAAGAGACCCAGTACTTC. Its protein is CASSAGLAGSKETQYF.

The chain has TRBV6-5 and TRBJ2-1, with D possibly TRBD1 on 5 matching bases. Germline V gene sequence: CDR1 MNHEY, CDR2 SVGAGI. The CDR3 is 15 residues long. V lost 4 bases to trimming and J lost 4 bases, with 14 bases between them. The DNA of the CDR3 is TGTGCCAGCAGTTCCCGACAGCTAGGATACAATGAGCAGTTCTTC. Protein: CASSSRQLGYNEQFF.

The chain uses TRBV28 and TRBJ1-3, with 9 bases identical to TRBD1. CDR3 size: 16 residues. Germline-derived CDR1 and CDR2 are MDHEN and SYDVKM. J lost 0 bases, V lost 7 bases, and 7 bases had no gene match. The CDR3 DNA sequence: TGTGCCAGCACCACCGGACAGGGGAGCTCTGGAAACACCATATATTTT. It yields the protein CASTTGQGSSGNTIYF.

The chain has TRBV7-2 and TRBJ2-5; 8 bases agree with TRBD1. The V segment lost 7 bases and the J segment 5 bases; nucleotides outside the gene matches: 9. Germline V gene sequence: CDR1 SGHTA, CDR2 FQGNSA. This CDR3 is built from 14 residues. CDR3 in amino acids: CASNRQGSGETQYF. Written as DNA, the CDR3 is TGTGCCAGCAACCGACAGGGGTCGGGGGAGACCCAGTACTTC.

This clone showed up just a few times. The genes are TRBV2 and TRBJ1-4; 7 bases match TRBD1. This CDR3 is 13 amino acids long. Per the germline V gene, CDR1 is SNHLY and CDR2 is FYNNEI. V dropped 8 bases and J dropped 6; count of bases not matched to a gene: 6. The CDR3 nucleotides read TGTGCCAGCGCCGGGGACAGAGATGAAAAACTGTTTTTT. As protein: CASAGDRDEKLFF.

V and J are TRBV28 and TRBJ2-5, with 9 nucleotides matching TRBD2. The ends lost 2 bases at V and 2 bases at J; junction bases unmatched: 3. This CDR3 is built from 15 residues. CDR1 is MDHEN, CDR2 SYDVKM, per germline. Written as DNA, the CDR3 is TGTGCCAGCAGTTTAGCGGGAGGGCCTCAAGAGACCCAGTACTTC. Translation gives CASSLAGGPQETQYF.

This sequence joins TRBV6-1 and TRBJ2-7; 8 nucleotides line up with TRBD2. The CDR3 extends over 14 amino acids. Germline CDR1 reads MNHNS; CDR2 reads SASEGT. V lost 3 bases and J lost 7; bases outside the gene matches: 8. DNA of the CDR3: TGTGCCAGCAGTGACCCAGCGGGAGCGAGGGAGCAGTACTTC. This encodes CASSDPAGAREQYF.

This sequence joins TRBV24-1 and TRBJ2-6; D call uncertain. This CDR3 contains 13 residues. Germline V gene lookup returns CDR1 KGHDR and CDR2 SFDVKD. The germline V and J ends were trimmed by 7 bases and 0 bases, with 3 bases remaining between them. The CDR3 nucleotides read TGTGCCACCAGCAACTCTGGGGCCAACGTCCTGACTTTC. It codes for CATSNSGANVLTF.

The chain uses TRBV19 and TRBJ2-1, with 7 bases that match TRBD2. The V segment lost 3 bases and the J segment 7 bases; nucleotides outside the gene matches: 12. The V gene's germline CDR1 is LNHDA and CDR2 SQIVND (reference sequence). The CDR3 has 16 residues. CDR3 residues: CASSIQASGILNEQFF. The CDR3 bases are TGTGCCAGTAGTATTCAGGCTAGCGGAATCTTGAATGAGCAGTTCTTC.

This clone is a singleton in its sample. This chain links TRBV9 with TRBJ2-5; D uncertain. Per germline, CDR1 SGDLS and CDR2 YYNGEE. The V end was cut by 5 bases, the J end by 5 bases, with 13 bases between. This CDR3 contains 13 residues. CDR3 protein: CASSGGARETQYF. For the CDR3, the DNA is TGTGCCAGCAGTGGCGGAGCGCGGGAGACCCAGTACTTC.

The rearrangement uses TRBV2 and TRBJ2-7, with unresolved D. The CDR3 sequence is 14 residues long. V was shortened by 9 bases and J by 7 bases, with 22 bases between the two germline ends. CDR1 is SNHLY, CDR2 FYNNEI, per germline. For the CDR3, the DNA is TGTGCCAGTATAGATTACCGCCTGCCTCGAGAGCAGTACTTC. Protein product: CASIDYRLPREQYF.

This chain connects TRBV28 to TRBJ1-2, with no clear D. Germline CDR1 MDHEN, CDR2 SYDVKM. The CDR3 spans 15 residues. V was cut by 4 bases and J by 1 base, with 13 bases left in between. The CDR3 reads CASSSPAEDNYGYTF. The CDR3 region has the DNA TGTGCCAGCAGTTCCCCCGCCGAGGATAACTATGGCTACACCTTC.

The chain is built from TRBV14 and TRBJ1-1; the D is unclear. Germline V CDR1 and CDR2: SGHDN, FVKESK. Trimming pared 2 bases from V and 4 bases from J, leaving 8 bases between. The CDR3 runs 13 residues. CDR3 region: CASSQQKATEAFF. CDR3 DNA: TGTGCCAGCAGCCAACAAAAAGCCACTGAAGCTTTCTTT. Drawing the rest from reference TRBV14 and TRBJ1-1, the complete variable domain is EAGVTQFPSHSVIEKGQTVTLRCDPISGHDNLYWYRRVMGKEIKFLLHFVKESKQDESGMPNNRFLAERTGGTYSTLKVQPAELEDSGVYFCASSQQKATEAFFGQGTRLTVV.